This TCR beta chain was documented in a study of T cells in Graves' hyperthyroidism and ophthalmopathy. The study's findings and limits: A model built on 13 V-J features separated ophthalmopathy from stable hyperthyroidism.

This CDR3 comprises 11 residues. Germline CDR1 and CDR2: DFQATT and SNEGSKA (reference sequence). With 3 bases removed from V and 7 bases from J, the gap between germline ends came to 9 bases. The TCR beta CDR3 regions underwent amplification using RNA transcripts as the source. A set of HTBI primers served as the primers for a first-round RT-PCR of the TCR CDR3. Each CDR3 protein is one row after TCRdb ran MiXCR on the multiplex PCR reads. The data hold some 620,000 distinct CDR3 sequences, with around 16% observed a single time. The sample holds many counts of this clonotype. The antigen is not known.

The origin of this receptor is a woman in her thirties with Graves' hyperthyroidism. Material: blood. This chain connects TRBV20-1 to TRBJ1-2; D unclear. In DNA form, the CDR3 reads TGCAGTGCTAGTGGAGGGTCTGGCTACACCTTC. It translates to CSASGGSGYTF.